This TCR beta chain is drawn from a study of vaccination and CD4 T cells after COVID-19. With the Oncomine TCR Beta short-read assay, DNA from cultured CD4+ T cells was sequenced. TCRdb redid the calling of the PCR reads with MiXCR, one entry per CDR3 protein. The data show 15,000 to 20,000 distinct CDR3 sequences, 50% seen once. CDR3 length equals 12 residues. Germline lookup yields CDR1 DFQATT and CDR2 SNEGSKA (reference sequence). Worth noting for this clonotype: Its antigen remains unknown. Sequence at one end of the junction differs from germline and may be a read error.

Treatment reported: approximately nine-day PBMC culture with coronavirus spike peptide pools or control peptides (ViraFEST assay). The TCR was taken from a human donor who had recovered from COVID-19. The material sequenced was CD4+ T cells from blood, cultured in vitro. This sequence joins TRBV20-1 and TRBJ1-2; D is unresolved. For the CDR3, the DNA is TGCAGTGCTCCTCTGGGATACTATGGCTACATCTTC. It is translated as CSAPLGYYGYIF.